These T cell receptor beta chains were read from a single sample in a study of regulatory T cells in long-lasting Graves disease. TCRdb recomputed calls from the multiplex PCR reads with MiXCR, one row per CDR3 protein. The sample lists approximately 560,000 distinct CDR3 sequences, about 16% occurring once. These data were likewise used in another study, on T cells in Graves' hyperthyroidism and ophthalmopathy.

Sequences were derived from peripheral blood mononuclear cells (PBMCs), sampled at new diagnosis, from a patient treated with antithyroid drugs. The receptors shown here come from a man aged 18 to 29 with Graves disease. CDR3s include the opening cysteine and the closing phenylalanine or tryptophan. D genes are given only for firm matches. Some rows have no size entry. The others give once, few or many, or a class for an expanded clone.

>TRBJ2-1|-|TRBV27|-
CASSFGRSYNEQFF
TGTGCCAGCAGTTTCGGGCGGAGCTACAATGAGCAGTTCTTC
>TRBJ1-1|-|TRBV9|-
CASSVAPGDTSGAFF
TGTGCCAGCAGCGTAGCTCCGGGAGACACAAGTGGAGCTTTCTTT
>TRBJ2-7|many|TRBV29-1|TRBD2
CSVLGLAGYEQYF
TGCAGCGTCCTTGGACTAGCGGGCTACGAGCAGTACTTC
>TRBJ1-2|many|TRBV4-1|-
CASSQVVTYGYTF
TGCGCCAGCAGCCAAGTGGTTACCTATGGCTACACCTTC
>TRBJ2-2|many|TRBV18|TRBD1
CASSPSGQGSTGELFF
TGTGCCAGCTCACCATCGGGACAGGGGTCCACCGGGGAGCTGTTTTTT
>TRBJ2-4|few|TRBV6-1|TRBD2
CASSRSLAGGTGEDKVQYF
TGTGCCAGCAGCCGATCCTTAGCGGGAGGCACCGGGGAGGATAAGGTTCAGTACTTC
>TRBJ2-7|many|TRBV28|-
CASSLRGPGGEQYF
TGTGCCAGCAGTTTGAGGGGGCCCGGGGGGGAGCAGTACTTC
>TRBJ2-7|few|TRBV13|TRBD2
CASSEGTSGTRSYEQYF
TGTGCCAGCAGCGAAGGGACTAGCGGGACCCGTTCCTACGAGCAGTACTTC
>TRBJ1-1|many|TRBV7-9|-
CASSLAMGQNTEAFF
TGTGCCAGCAGCTTAGCGATGGGACAGAACACTGAAGCTTTCTTT
>TRBJ2-7|many|TRBV7-9|TRBD2
CASSRTGTNYEQYF
TGTGCCAGCAGCCGAACCGGGACTAACTACGAGCAGTACTTC
>TRBJ2-3|many|TRBV7-9|-
CASSLAGGVTDTQYF
TGTGCCAGCAGCTTAGCTGGGGGAGTCACAGATACGCAGTATTTT
>TRBJ1-5|-|TRBV5-1|-
CASSPGDTSNQPQHF
TGCGCCAGCAGCCCGGGGGACACCAGCAATCAGCCCCAGCATTTT
>TRBJ2-7|-|TRBV9|-
CASINTGSYEQYF
TGTGCCAGCATTAACACGGGTTCGTACGAGCAGTACTTC
>TRBJ2-1|many|TRBV2|-
CASSEQPGDEQFF
TGTGCCAGCAGTGAACAGCCTGGGGATGAGCAGTTCTTC
>TRBJ2-1|few|TRBV18|TRBD2
CASCPGLAGGLEQFF
TGTGCCAGCTGCCCGGGACTAGCGGGAGGGCTCGAGCAGTTCTTC
>TRBJ2-3|-|TRBV6-1|TRBD2
CASSQSQGLAARTDTQYF
TGTGCCAGCAGCCAAAGCCAGGGACTAGCGGCTCGCACAGATACGCAGTATTTT
>TRBJ2-3|few|TRBV11-2|-
CASSLISDTQYF
TGTGCCAGCAGCTTGATTTCAGATACGCAGTATTTT
>TRBJ2-1|-|TRBV6-2/TRBV6-3|TRBD2
CASSGSSGSIRDEQFF
TGTGCCAGCAGTGGGAGTAGCGGGAGTATTCGAGATGAGCAGTTCTTC
>TRBJ2-7|few|TRBV4-1|-
CASSHLPTGQRSYEQYF
TGCGCCAGCAGCCACCTCCCGACGGGGCAGCGGTCCTACGAGCAGTACTTC
>TRBJ2-7|-|TRBV29-1|-
CSVAGTHEQYF
TGCAGCGTTGCGGGAACCCACGAGCAGTACTTC
>TRBJ1-5|many|TRBV12-3/TRBV12-4|-
CASSLRQTDQPQHF
TGTGCCAGCAGTCTACGACAGACCGATCAGCCCCAGCATTTT
>TRBJ2-2|-|TRBV28|TRBD2
CASTLPGSGAGELFF
TGTGCCAGCACCTTGCCGGGTAGCGGGGCCGGGGAGCTGTTTTTT
>TRBJ2-7|-|TRBV19|-
CASSIRRGGYEQYF
TGTGCCAGTAGTATCCGACGGGGCGGCTACGAGCAGTACTTC
>TRBJ2-4|-|TRBV2|-
CASRSGVENIQYF
TGTGCCAGCAGATCAGGGGTGGAAAACATTCAGTACTTC
>TRBJ2-7|-|TRBV19|TRBD2
CASSMTSGSSYEQYF
TGTGCCAGTAGTATGACTAGCGGCTCCTCCTACGAGCAGTACTTC
>TRBJ2-7|many|TRBV3-1|TRBD2
CASSQVALAGVYEQYF
TGTGCCAGCAGCCAAGTGGCACTAGCGGGAGTTTACGAGCAGTACTTC
>TRBJ2-7|-|TRBV20-1|-
CSANPGRTGEQYF
TGCAGTGCTAACCCCGGCCGTACGGGGGAGCAGTACTTC
>TRBJ2-5|-|TRBV27|TRBD2
CASHDGLAGQYF
TGTGCCAGTCACGACGGACTAGCGGGCCAATACTTC
>TRBJ2-2|many|TRBV29-1|-
CSAVGTGELFF
TGCAGCGCCGTTGGGACCGGGGAGCTGTTTTTT
>TRBJ2-7|-|TRBV29-1|TRBD2
CSVVIAGGPPYEQYF
TGCAGCGTTGTTATAGCGGGAGGGCCACCCTACGAGCAGTACTTC
>TRBJ2-3|few|TRBV5-1|TRBD2
CASSLAGGPVDTQYF
TGTGCCAGCAGCTTGGCGGGAGGGCCTGTAGATACGCAGTATTTT
>TRBJ2-1|many|TRBV27|-
CASNYGGTEQFF
TGTGCCAGCAACTACGGTGGTACTGAGCAGTTCTTC
>TRBJ2-7|many|TRBV12-5|-
CASGLARELPYEQYF
TGTGCTAGTGGTTTGGCCCGGGAGCTCCCCTACGAGCAGTACTTC
>TRBJ1-5|many|TRBV3-1|-
CASSQDPYSQPQHF
TGTGCCAGCAGCCAAGATCCGTATAGTCAGCCCCAGCATTTT
>TRBJ1-6|many|TRBV6-1|-
CASNHREGRNSPLHF
TGTGCCAGCAACCACCGGGAGGGGCGGAATTCACCCCTCCACTTT
>TRBJ1-4|few|TRBV28|-
CASSLVGAQYEKLFF
TGTGCCAGCAGTTTAGTGGGGGCTCAGTATGAAAAACTGTTTTTT
>TRBJ2-1|many|TRBV20-1|TRBD2
CSAMPLAGVKDEQFF
TGCAGTGCTATGCCCCTAGCGGGAGTTAAGGATGAGCAGTTCTTC
>TRBJ2-7|few|TRBV7-3|-
CASSLNAAASYEQYF
TGTGCCAGCAGCTTAAATGCCGCCGCGAGTTACGAGCAGTACTTC
>TRBJ2-1|medium-sized|TRBV11-2|-
CASTPGSNSYNEQFF
TGTGCCAGCACCCCGGGGAGTAATTCCTACAATGAGCAGTTCTTC
>TRBJ2-2|few|TRBV2|TRBD1
CASIPRDRVTGELFF
TGTGCCAGCATCCCCCGGGACAGGGTGACCGGGGAGCTGTTTTTT
>TRBJ2-3|many|TRBV20-1|TRBD2
CSARDPGTSGNTDTQYF
TGCAGTGCTAGAGACCCTGGGACTAGCGGAAACACAGATACGCAGTATTTT
>TRBJ2-2|many|TRBV6-1|TRBD2
CASRPTSGTSWGGELFF
TGTGCCAGCAGGCCGACTAGCGGGACGTCTTGGGGCGGGGAGCTGTTTTTT
>TRBJ1-1|many|TRBV5-1|-
CASSLGLDLDTEAFF
TGCGCCAGCAGCTTGGGTCTCGACTTGGACACTGAAGCTTTCTTT
>TRBJ2-5|-|TRBV27|-
CASSFLTAETQYF
TGTGCCAGCAGTTTCCTGACAGCAGAGACCCAGTACTTC
>TRBJ2-7|many|TRBV28|TRBD2
CASSPPLAGGDYEQYF
TGTGCCAGCAGTCCCCCCCTAGCGGGAGGGGACTACGAGCAGTACTTC
>TRBJ2-7|-|TRBV7-3|-
CASSLRAGRGVDEQYF
TGTGCCAGCAGCTTAAGGGCCGGGCGGGGTGTCGACGAGCAGTACTTC